This T cell receptor (beta chain) was documented in a study of cytomegalovirus exposure and HLA in healthy donors. 60 Vbeta and 13 Jbeta primers were used in PCR. Measured with immunoSEQ multiplex PCR; TCRdb has only the in-frame clones, and not every one. The table includes about 140,000 clones, 60% to 80% detected once. The sequencing sample was made of PBMCs. The clonotype was recovered from a male donor in good health and CMV-seronegative.

CDR3 sequence (DNA): TGTGCCAGCAACCCAGGACAGGGACAAGCTTTCTTT. It codes for CASNPGQGQAFF. The chain has TRBV6-6 and TRBJ1-1; 8 bases align to TRBD1. Germline assignment: CDR1 MNHNY and CDR2 SVGAGI (reference sequence). The CDR3 length is 12 residues. With V trimmed by 7 bases and J by 9 bases, 7 bases remained unmatched.